These 29 T cell receptor beta chains came from one sample sequenced in a study of blood T cell repertoires in COVID-19. Method: immunoSEQ multiplex PCR; TCRdb's copy keeps in-frame clones and lacks some. Counted here are tens of thousands of clones, approximately 80% occurring once; the ten biggest clones make up approximately 7%. The specimen was peripheral blood. The receptor source for this set is a man younger than 40 with COVID-19, enrolled during active disease.

V is TRBV30 and J is TRBJ1-2, with unresolved D. The CDR3 length is 13 residues. Deletions cut 0 bases from V and 3 bases from J, with 8 bases between. Germline CDR1 is GTSNPN and CDR2 is SVGIG (reference sequence). DNA for the CDR3: TGTGCCTGGAGTGTCGCACAAGACTATGGCTACACCTTC. Translation: CAWSVAQDYGYTF.

This clone occurred once. This chain uses TRBV5-1 with TRBJ2-6, with 10 bases lining up with TRBD2. V was pared by 0 bases and J by 4 bases, with 7 bases of the junction left unmatched. Per germline, CDR1 SGHRS and CDR2 YFSETQ. CDR3 size: 18 residues. This CDR3 reads CASSLEASGSLGANVLTF. CDR3 DNA: TGCGCCAGCAGCTTGGAGGCTAGCGGGAGTCTGGGGGCCAACGTCCTGACTTTC.

This chain links TRBV3-1 (or the pseudogene TRBV3-2) with TRBJ1-1; tentative D call: TRBD1 (5 bases). This CDR3 has 14 residues. Germline values: CDR1 LGHDT, CDR2 YNNKEL (reference sequence). V lost 1 base to trimming and J lost 3 bases, with 9 bases between them. The CDR3 DNA reads as TGTGCCAGCAGCCAAGGGGGCAGGGACACTGAAGCTTTCTTT. Its translation: CASSQGGRDTEAFF.

The rearrangement joins TRBV19 to TRBJ2-7, with 9 positions matching TRBD2. Germline V CDR1 and CDR2: LNHDA, SQIVND (reference sequence). The CDR3 runs to 15 residues. The ends lost 3 bases at V and 9 bases at J; junction bases unmatched: 12. This CDR3 is CASSMNSGSVNRQYF. The CDR3 nucleotides are TGTGCCAGTAGTATGAATAGCGGGAGTGTTAACCGGCAGTACTTC.

V gene TRBV14 combines with J gene TRBJ1-2; no firm D call. Germline CDR1 SGHDN, CDR2 FVKESK. V gave up 2 bases and J gave up 5 bases, with 21 bases separating them. CDR3 length: 17 amino acids. In nucleotides, the CDR3 is TGTGCCAGCAGCCAAAAACCCACCGGCAGCCTAGGTTATGGCTACACCTTC. Translated, it gives CASSQKPTGSLGYGYTF.

This clone was detected a few times. J is TRBJ1-2 and V is TRBV4-1, with TRBD1 as a possible D gene (5 bases). This CDR3 spans 15 amino acids. Trimming removed 0 bases at V and 4 bases at J, with 12 bases between. Germline assignment: CDR1 MGHRA and CDR2 YSYEKL. The CDR3 DNA follows: TGCGCCAGCAGCCAAGATAATGCAGGGATCTATGGCTACACCTTC. Translation: CASSQDNAGIYGYTF.

The chain recombines TRBV7-3 with TRBJ2-5; unclear D gene. Trimming removed 4 bases at V and 5 bases at J, with 11 bases between. The CDR3 consists of 13 residues. The germline gives CDR1 SGHTA, CDR2 FQGTGA. The CDR3 DNA follows: TGTGCCAGCAGCTCATTACCGAGGGAGACCCAGTACTTC. It specifies CASSSLPRETQYF.

This clone was seen ten or more times. The chain is built from TRBV7-2 and TRBJ2-7, with 7 bases aligning to TRBD2. This CDR3 comprises 14 residues. V shed 8 bases, J shed 4 bases, and the junction held 11 bases outside the gene matches. The V gene's germline CDR1 is SGHTA and CDR2 FQGNSA. CDR3 amino acids: CASAPGLGSYEQYF. For the CDR3, the DNA is TGTGCCAGCGCACCCGGACTAGGCTCTTACGAGCAGTACTTC.

V gene TRBV27 combines with J gene TRBJ1-5; 8 bases match TRBD1. Looked up from germline, CDR1 is MNHEY and CDR2 is SMNVEV (reference sequence). The V and J ends lost 6 bases and 3 bases, in that order; junction bases with no gene match: 7. This CDR3 comprises 15 residues. The CDR3 protein is CASRTGQGDNQPQHF. CDR3 DNA sequence: TGTGCCAGCAGGACCGGACAGGGTGACAATCAGCCCCAGCATTTT.

This rearrangement joins TRBV15 to TRBJ2-7, with D tentatively TRBD2 (6 bases). The V gene lost 1 base and the J gene lost 3 bases, with 13 bases spanning the gap. There are 15 residues in the CDR3. CDR1 and CDR2 (germline): LNHNV, YYDKDF (reference sequence). CDR3 region: CATSRGGESVYEQYF. The CDR3 nucleotides read TGTGCCACCAGCAGAGGGGGGGAATCTGTCTACGAGCAGTACTTC.

A single count supports this clone. This chain joins TRBV28 and TRBJ1-1; no definite D call. V was cut by 8 bases and J by 3 bases, with 25 bases left in between. CDR3 length equals 17 residues. CDR1 is MDHEN and CDR2 is SYDVKM in the germline V gene. The CDR3 loop reads CASLTYGRGWSDTEAFF. As DNA, the CDR3 is TGTGCCAGCCTAACCTATGGGAGAGGGTGGAGCGACACTGAAGCTTTCTTT.

V gene TRBV3-1 (or the pseudogene TRBV3-2) combines with J gene TRBJ2-5; tentative D call: TRBD1 (6 bases). Germline V gives CDR1 LGHDT, CDR2 YNNKEL (reference sequence). The length of the CDR3 is 15 residues. V lost 4 bases and J lost 4, with 16 bases in between. The CDR3 DNA is TGTGCCAGCAGCCCAACCGGGACACGGCGAGAGACCCAGTACTTC. Amino acid sequence: CASSPTGTRRETQYF.

This chain uses TRBV10-3 with TRBJ1-4, with a possible D match to TRBD1 (5 bases). Trimming removed 3 bases at V and 0 bases at J, with 5 bases between. This CDR3 has 14 amino acids. Germline lookup yields CDR1 ENHRY and CDR2 SYGVKD. The CDR3 DNA is TGTGCCATCAGTGAAGGGGCAACTAATGAAAAACTGTTTTTT. This translates into CAISEGATNEKLFF.

The table lists this clone with a count of one. This chain uses TRBV2 with TRBJ2-5, with TRBD1 matching 7 bases. CDR1 and CDR2 from the germline V gene are SNHLY and FYNNEI. The CDR3 has 14 residues. V trimming: 7 bases; J trimming: 1 base; junction bases outside the gene matches: 6. The CDR3 coding sequence is TGTGCCAGCAAGCCGGACAGGTTCCAAGAGACCCAGTACTTC. This codes for CASKPDRFQETQYF.

This clone was found a few times. V is TRBV5-1 and J is TRBJ1-1; maybe TRBD1 (6 bases). The germline V and J ends were trimmed by 1 base and 3 bases, with 10 bases remaining between them. Looked up from germline, CDR1 is SGHRS and CDR2 is YFSETQ. This CDR3 contains 14 residues. The CDR3 nucleotides read TGCGCCAGCAGCTTGAACAGGGAACACACTGAAGCTTTCTTT. It yields the protein CASSLNREHTEAFF.

V and J are TRBV9 and TRBJ1-3, with a tentative D call TRBD1 (5 bases). Germline CDR1 reads SGDLS; CDR2 reads YYNGEE. The V end lost 4 bases, the J end lost 2 bases, and 13 bases lay between the germline ends. The CDR3 loop spans 15 amino acids. The CDR3, as DNA: TGTGCCAGCAGCCCTCGGGGGGTAGCTGGAAACACCATATATTTT. Its protein is CASSPRGVAGNTIYF.

This clone was observed a single time. The same CDR3 can be traced to other DNA sequences in this sample. The V gene is TRBV19, the J gene TRBJ2-7; 8 nucleotides line up with TRBD1. Germline lookup yields CDR1 LNHDA and CDR2 SQIVND (reference sequence). This CDR3 has 13 residues. V was pared by 2 bases and J by 3 bases, with 0 bases of the junction left unmatched. The CDR3 is CASSITGGYEQYF. The CDR3 bases are TGTGCCAGTAGTATAACAGGGGGCTACGAGCAGTACTTC.

J is TRBJ2-7 and V is TRBV14; maybe TRBD2 (5 bases). The germline gives CDR1 SGHDN, CDR2 FVKESK. V lost 0 bases, J lost 4 bases, and 13 bases lay in between. This CDR3 is 15 amino acids long. The DNA for the CDR3 is TGTGCCAGCAGCCAAGATCCGGGATACGGGTACGAGCAGTACTTC. This encodes CASSQDPGYGYEQYF. Drawing the rest from reference TRBV14 and TRBJ2-7, the complete variable domain is EAGVTQFPSHSVIEKGQTVTLRCDPISGHDNLYWYRRVMGKEIKFLLHFVKESKQDESGMPNNRFLAERTGGTYSTLKVQPAELEDSGVYFCASSQDPGYGYEQYFGPGTRLTVT.

As regards this clone: One end of the junction does not line up with germline, which may come from a read error. This chain connects TRBV3-1 (or the pseudogene TRBV3-2) to TRBJ1-4; D is ambiguous. CDR1 and CDR2 from the germline V gene are LGHDT and YNNKEL (reference sequence). There are 14 residues in the CDR3. The CDR3 region has the DNA TGTGCCAGCAGCCAATCGTGGACTAAAGAAAAACTGTTTTTT. Translating gives CASSQSWTKEKLFF.

This chain connects TRBV6-5 to TRBJ2-2, with 9 bases that match TRBD1. The V segment lost 6 bases and the J segment 8 bases; nucleotides outside the gene matches: 7. From germline, CDR1 is MNHEY and CDR2 SVGAGI. The CDR3 is 14 amino acids. CDR3 sequence: CASSRQGVGGELFF. CDR3 coding DNA: TGTGCCAGCAGCAGACAGGGGGTAGGAGGGGAGCTGTTTTTT.

This chain joins TRBV29-1 and TRBJ2-7; 10 bases align to TRBD2. Germline assignment: CDR1 SQVTM and CDR2 ANQGSEA. V trimming: 5 bases; J trimming: 2 bases; junction bases outside the gene matches: 21. CDR3 length: 19 amino acids. Here the CDR3 reads CSVLPEREGQVRSTYEQYF. The CDR3 DNA reads as TGCAGCGTTCTTCCGGAGCGGGAGGGCCAAGTAAGGTCGACCTACGAGCAGTACTTC.

V is TRBV11-2 and J is TRBJ2-3, with 12 bases lining up with TRBD2. The CDR3 is 16 amino acids. Germline V gene data show CDR1 as SGHAT and CDR2 as FQNNGV. J gave up 4 bases and V 4 bases, and 6 bases lay outside the gene matches. CDR3 sequence reads: CASSYRLAGAADTQYF. In DNA form, the CDR3 reads TGTGCCAGCAGCTACCGACTAGCGGGAGCCGCAGATACGCAGTATTTT.

The chain employs TRBV3-1 (or the pseudogene TRBV3-2) and TRBJ2-7, with 8 bases matching TRBD2. Per germline, CDR1 LGHDT and CDR2 YNNKEL (reference sequence). V lost 2 bases, J lost 4 bases, and 10 bases stayed unmatched. The CDR3 is 16 residues long. The CDR3 here is CASSQWDGGGTYEQYF. The CDR3 DNA reads TGTGCCAGCAGCCAATGGGACGGGGGGGGAACTTACGAGCAGTACTTC.

V and J are TRBV23-1 and TRBJ2-3; 7 bases are a match to TRBD1. TRBV23-1 is marked as an open reading frame, function uncertain. V shed 4 bases, J shed 7 bases, and the junction held 38 bases outside the gene matches. The CDR3 has 24 amino acids. In DNA, the CDR3 is TGCGCCAGCAGTCCCCATAGGAAGGGGGCGATTAACAACTGGACGAATTCCAGACCCAATACGCAGTATTTT. It yields the protein CASSPHRKGAINNWTNSRPNTQYF.

V and J are TRBV18 and TRBJ2-7; 11 bases are a match to TRBD2. This CDR3 comprises 18 residues. The V gene end was trimmed by 3 bases and the J gene end by 2 bases; junction bases not matched to a gene: 12. CDR1 is KGHSH and CDR2 is LQKENI in the germline V gene. The CDR3 region is CASSPVAGGPQSPYEQYF. The CDR3, as DNA: TGTGCCAGCTCACCTGTAGCGGGAGGGCCCCAATCCCCCTACGAGCAGTACTTC.

V gene TRBV18 combines with J gene TRBJ1-5, with 9 bases aligning to TRBD1. With V trimmed by 3 bases and J by 4 bases, 1 base remained unmatched. The CDR3 sequence is 14 residues long. CDR1 and CDR2 from the germline V gene are KGHSH and LQKENI. CDR3: CASSPGQGNQPQHF. In DNA, the CDR3 is TGTGCCAGCTCACCGGGACAGGGAAATCAGCCCCAGCATTTT.

This chain links TRBV27 with TRBJ1-4; D is possibly TRBD1 (6 bases). The CDR3 is 14 amino acids. V was cut by 8 bases and J by 5 bases, with 15 bases left in between. From germline, CDR1 is MNHEY and CDR2 SMNVEV (reference sequence). The chain's CDR3 is CASGKQGSNEKLFF. For the CDR3, the DNA is TGTGCCAGCGGTAAACAGGGATCGAATGAAAAACTGTTTTTT.

The rearrangement uses TRBV6-4 and TRBJ2-4; D not certain. V was shortened by 3 bases and J by 0 bases, with 21 bases between the two germline ends. Germline V gene lookup returns CDR1 MRHNA and CDR2 SNTAGT. The CDR3 loop spans 19 amino acids. CDR3 coding DNA: TGTGCCAGCAGTGAGAGAGGATTCCCCGAATTATTAGCCAAAAACATTCAGTACTTC. This encodes CASSERGFPELLAKNIQYF.

The chain employs TRBV7-6 and TRBJ2-3, with no clear D. The germline gives CDR1 SGHVS, CDR2 FNYEAQ. This CDR3 has 15 residues. V shed 2 bases and J shed 2 bases, with 11 bases lying between them. This CDR3 is CASSLLEATTDTQYF. DNA for the CDR3: TGTGCCAGCAGCTTACTCGAGGCAACCACAGATACGCAGTATTTT.